The 15 T cell receptor beta chains below all came from one sample that was sequenced in a study of Graves' ophthalmopathy and Graves' hyperthyroidism (dated by TCRdb to the late 2010s). The sequencing machine was an Illumina HiSeq 2000. TCR beta CDR3 regions were amplified from RNA transcripts for repertoire sequencing. The first round of RT-PCR was done with HTBI primers and the Qiagen OneStep RT-PCR kit, and was followed by a second round of multiplex PCR, then size selection and purification. TCRdb cleaned the public reads at Q25 with fastp, built clones with MiXCR and kept in-frame beta chains. When rows share a CDR3 protein, they turn into one entry using the most common DNA and genes. The sample includes 660,000 or so distinct CDR3 sequences, with over 40% observed a single time. Clones ranked in the top ten supply more than 2.5% of the sample. The specimen was peripheral blood. The source of these receptors is an adult man with Graves' ophthalmopathy.

This clonotype was observed many times. CDR3 in DNA: TGTGCCAGCAGCTTAGAGGGACAAACCAGCAATCAGCCCCAGCATTTT. This codes for CASSLEGQTSNQPQHF. V gene TRBV7-8 combines with J gene TRBJ1-5; TRBD1 might be the D (6 bases). Germline loops: CDR1 SGHVS, CDR2 FQNEAQ. This CDR3 comprises 16 residues. With 1 base removed from V and 1 base from J, the gap between germline ends came to 11 bases.

The sample holds a few counts of this clonotype. The chain recombines TRBV4-3 with TRBJ1-4; the D is unclear. This CDR3 contains 15 residues. Germline V CDR1 and CDR2: LGHNA, YSLEER. V lost 0 bases and J lost 8, with 13 bases in between. CDR3 DNA sequence: TGCGCCAGCAGCCAAGATCATAGAGGGAGCGAAAAACTGTTTTTT. This encodes CASSQDHRGSEKLFF.

On this clonotype itself: This clone may be a read error of a much larger clone one base away. Lacking the conserved final phenylalanine or tryptophan, this CDR3 likely reflects a read error. V is TRBV20-1 and J is TRBJ2-7; D gene uncertain. V lost 3 bases and J lost 0, with 9 bases in between. This CDR3 is built from 13 residues. The germline gives CDR1 DFQATT, CDR2 SNEGSKA (reference sequence). DNA for the CDR3: TGCAGTGCTAGCGCCGGTTCCTCCTACGAGCAGTACCTC. This gives the protein CSASAGSSYEQYL.

This clonotype came up a few times. The chain links TRBV7-9 to TRBJ2-7; D may be TRBD2 (6 bases). CDR3 length equals 13 residues. With 5 bases removed from V and 2 bases from J, the gap between germline ends came to 10 bases. Germline V lookup: CDR1 SEHNR, CDR2 FQNEAQ (reference sequence). In DNA form, the CDR3 reads TGTGCCAGCAGCGGAGGACTACCCTACGAGCAGTACTTC. This translates into CASSGGLPYEQYF. The full variable domain, its missing parts supplied by reference TRBV7-9 and TRBJ2-7, is DTGVSQNPRHKITKRGQNVTFRCDPISEHNRLYWYRQTLGQGPEFLTYFQNEAQLEKSRLLSDRFSAERPKGSFSTLEIQRTEQGDSAMYLCASSGGLPYEQYFGPGTRLTVT.

There are many counts of this clonotype. The chain links TRBV5-1 to TRBJ2-6; the D call may be TRBD1 or TRBD2 (5 bases each). Germline CDR1 and CDR2: SGHRS and YFSETQ. This CDR3 is built from 15 residues. V was pared by 4 bases and J by 0 bases, with 8 bases between. CDR3 protein: CASSPGPSGANVLTF. The CDR3 DNA follows: TGCGCCAGCAGCCCGGGACCCTCTGGGGCCAACGTCCTGACTTTC.

This clonotype was seen only a few times. This chain connects TRBV5-6 to TRBJ2-7; D gene ambiguous. The germline V and J ends were trimmed by 1 base and 4 bases, with 18 bases remaining between them. Germline CDR1 reads SGHDT; CDR2 reads YYEEEE. The CDR3 sequence is 16 residues long. CDR3 nucleotides: TGTGCCAGCAGCTTGTTTGGAAGGGCTGGGGTTTACGAGCAGTACTTC. The encoded protein is CASSLFGRAGVYEQYF. Using reference TRBV5-6 and TRBJ2-7 for the parts outside the CDR3, the full variable domain is DAGVTQSPTHLIKTRGQQVTLRCSPKSGHDTVSWYQQALGQGPQFIFQYYEEEERQRGNFPDRFSGHQFPNYSSELNVNALLLGDSALYLCASSLFGRAGVYEQYFGPGTRLTVT.

At least ten counts were recorded for this clonotype. The chain uses TRBV5-5 and TRBJ1-1, with 7 bases fitting TRBD1. Germline values: CDR1 SGHKS, CDR2 YYEKEE (reference sequence). The CDR3 is 15 residues long. After removal of 4 bases from V and 1 base from J, the junction contained 7 bases not matched to a gene. The CDR3 sequence: CASSQFDRENTEAFF. Written as DNA, the CDR3 is TGTGCCAGCAGCCAATTTGACAGGGAGAACACTGAAGCTTTCTTT.

This clonotype was detected once. This chain connects TRBV14 to TRBJ1-1; D possibly corresponds to TRBD1 (6 bases). The CDR3 covers 14 residues. Germline CDR1 SGHDN, CDR2 FVKESK. Trimming left V 4 bases short and J 3 bases short, with 12 bases between. The CDR3 loop is CASSLTGPYTEAFF. The CDR3, as DNA: TGTGCCAGCAGCCTGACAGGACCTTACACTGAAGCTTTCTTT.

This clonotype has at least ten counts. The chain combines TRBV7-9 with TRBJ1-4, with D possibly TRBD1 on 5 matching bases. This CDR3 has 16 residues. CDR1 and CDR2 from the germline V gene are SEHNR and FQNEAQ (reference sequence). V lost 5 bases, J lost 4 bases, and 17 bases lay in between. The CDR3 region has the DNA TGTGCCAGCAGCCCAGGGAAAGGGGCGGATAATGAAAAACTGTTTTTT. It is translated as CASSPGKGADNEKLFF.

This clonotype was counted at least ten times. The chain combines TRBV5-1 with TRBJ2-5; the D is unclear. Germline V gives CDR1 SGHRS, CDR2 YFSETQ. The V and J ends lost 0 bases and 5 bases respectively, with 17 bases between them. CDR3 length: 16 residues. The CDR3 sequence is CASSLAGPGQRETQYF. CDR3 nucleotide sequence: TGCGCCAGCAGCTTGGCCGGGCCGGGTCAACGCGAGACCCAGTACTTC.

This clonotype was seen at least ten times. The chain links TRBV10-2 to TRBJ1-5, with D perhaps TRBD1 (5 bases). Trimming cost V 2 bases and J 0 bases, with 11 bases left between them. Looked up from germline, CDR1 is WSHSY and CDR2 is SAAADI. This CDR3 is built from 16 residues. CDR3 in amino acids: CASSEGGTHSNQPQHF. CDR3 bases: TGCGCCAGCAGTGAGGGGGGGACTCATAGCAATCAGCCCCAGCATTTT.

In this sample, this clonotype turned up many times. The CDR3 reads CASRLRGVAFF. The CDR3 bases are TGCGCCAGCAGACTACGGGGAGTCGCTTTCTTT. V usage is TRBV5-1 and J usage is TRBJ1-1; D gene ambiguous. The V and J ends lost 5 bases and 11 bases respectively, with 13 bases between them. The V gene's germline CDR1 is SGHRS and CDR2 YFSETQ. This CDR3 has 11 residues.

The J gene is TRBJ2-5, the V gene TRBV5-4; 9 bases agree with TRBD2. This CDR3 is 13 amino acids long. Germline-derived CDR1 and CDR2 are SGHNT and YYREEE (reference sequence). V dropped 10 bases and J dropped 7; count of bases not matched to a gene: 11. The CDR3 reads CASPGLALGTQYF. Written as DNA, the CDR3 is TGTGCCTCTCCAGGACTAGCGTTGGGGACCCAGTACTTC.

V gene TRBV9 combines with J gene TRBJ2-5; the match to TRBD1 covers 9 bases. Trimming cost V 4 bases and J 5 bases; bases outside gene matches: 6. The germline CDR1 and CDR2 sequences are SGDLS and YYNGEE. The CDR3 runs 14 residues. CDR3 residues: CASSSTGTGETQYF. CDR3 coding DNA: TGTGCCAGCAGCTCAACCGGGACAGGGGAGACCCAGTACTTC.

This clonotype was detected ten times or more. This chain links TRBV7-8 with TRBJ2-5, with 10 nucleotides matching TRBD2. Looked up from germline, CDR1 is SGHVS and CDR2 is FQNEAQ. Losses at the gene ends were 5 bases for V and 4 bases for J; bases not matched to a gene: 7. The CDR3 is 15 amino acids. The CDR3 sequence: CASSPARLAGETQYF. CDR3 DNA sequence: TGTGCCAGCAGCCCAGCCAGACTAGCGGGAGAGACCCAGTACTTC.